The clone carrying this TCR beta chain was seen only once. At the deep level, the assay was run. This table comes from immunoSEQ multiplex PCR, and its TCRdb copy is limited to in-frame clones, with some not included. The sample holds around 2,100,000 clones, about 95% seen once. Naive CD8 cells, CD45RO-negative and positively selected for CCR7, excluded terminally differentiated effector memory CD45RA+ cells. This sample was included in a study of shared clonotypes between healthy human individuals. Study as a whole: A couple of women and a few men aged 18 to 49 made up the donors.

From germline, CDR1 is SGHVS and CDR2 FQNEAQ. The CDR3 totals 14 residues. V shed 11 bases, J shed 4 bases, and the junction held 11 bases outside the gene matches. This clonotype originated in a man in his late teens or twenties in good health. The V and J genes are TRBV7-8 and TRBJ2-5; TRBD2 matches at 9 bases. The sample taken for sequencing was naive CD8+ T cells sorted from blood. The chain's CDR3 is CAVGSSGIVETQYF. The CDR3 region has the DNA TGTGCCGTCGGATCTAGCGGGATAGTAGAGACCCAGTACTTC.